The entry below gives a single T cell receptor (beta chain) sequence along with its context. What it binds is unknown. The data derive from a study of response to subunit inactivated influenza vaccine. Study results and caveats: Few additional T cells are recruited per seasonal influenza vaccination, authors suggested.

From the RT-PCR reads, TCRdb called clonotypes with MiXCR, one entry per CDR3 protein. The table records hundreds of thousands of distinct CDR3 sequences, approximately 24% of them present only once. This CDR3 has 13 amino acids. V was pared by 3 bases and J by 6 bases, with 9 bases between. Germline loops: CDR1 MNHNY, CDR2 SVGAGI (reference sequence). The starting material was CD4+ T cells sorted from PBMCs, obtained 4 to 6 days after vaccination. The TCR was taken from a man aged 45-60 years who received an inactivated influenza vaccine. The chain carries TRBV6-6 and TRBJ2-1; D unresolved. CDR3 region: CASSYIGSNEQFF. Written as DNA, the CDR3 is TGTGCCAGCAGTTATATAGGAAGCAATGAGCAGTTCTTC.